This is a list of T cell receptor beta chains from one sample in a study of T cell responses to AZD1222 COVID-19 vaccine. Assay: immunoSEQ multiplex PCR; the TCRdb copy retains only in-frame clones and omits some. The top ten clones hold approximately 4.8% of a sample with about 140,000 clones, around nine tenths of them seen once. Specimen: peripheral blood, collected on day 0 of AZD1222 vaccination. These receptors came from an adult in good health. Each CDR3 is given with its conserved first and last residue. Each record gives: clone size, V gene, J gene, D gene, CDR3 protein, CDR3 DNA. The D gene is left open where the match is weak. The listing skips clone size in some rows; elsewhere it reads once, few, many or a size class.

once	TRBV7-8	TRBJ2-7	-	CASSFVRGRELKSSYEQYF	TGTGCCAGCAGCTTCGTGCGGGGCAGGGAGCTTAAATCCTCCTACGAGCAGTACTTC
-	TRBV5-1	TRBJ2-1	TRBD2	CASSVGLAGEREQFF	TGCGCCAGCAGCGTCGGACTAGCGGGAGAAAGAGAGCAGTTCTTC
-	TRBV6-2/TRBV6-3	TRBJ1-2	-	CASSSLRKGGYTF	TGTGCCAGCAGTTCTCTCCGTAAAGGGGGCTACACCTTC
-	TRBV5-1	TRBJ2-2	TRBD1	CASRPTGSNTGELFF	TGCGCCAGCAGACCGACAGGGTCGAACACCGGGGAGCTGTTTTTT
-	TRBV10-3	TRBJ2-7	TRBD1	CAISEMDRGGFQGF	TGTGCCATCAGTGAAATGGACAGGGGAGGTTTTCAGGGCTTC
-	TRBV25-1	TRBJ1-1	TRBD1	CASRDTGGCAFF	TGTGCCAGCAGGGATACAGGGGGATGTGCTTTCTTT
-	TRBV27	TRBJ2-7	TRBD1	CASSSDRGYGEQYF	TGTGCCAGCAGTTCGGACAGGGGATACGGCGAGCAGTACTTC
-	TRBV5-5	TRBJ2-3	TRBD1	CASSLEARGRGDTQYF	TGTGCCAGCAGCTTGGAGGCCAGGGGGCGGGGAGATACGCAGTATTTT
-	TRBV9	TRBJ2-7	TRBD2	CASSGTSGYEQYF	TGTGCCAGCAGCGGGACTAGCGGCTACGAGCAGTACTTC
-	TRBV24-1	TRBJ2-3	TRBD2	CATSDRSGSWDTQYF	TGTGCCACCAGTGACCGTAGCGGGAGTTGGGATACGCAGTATTTT
-	TRBV5-1	TRBJ1-2	TRBD1	CASSLRTGHEPNYGYTF	TGCGCCAGCAGCTTAAGGACAGGGCACGAACCTAACTATGGCTACACCTTC
-	TRBV18	TRBJ1-1	-	CASSLGQGTEAFF	TGTGCCAGCTCACTCGGCCAGGGCACTGAAGCTTTCTTT
-	TRBV2	TRBJ1-3	-	CASRGRGGNTIYF	TGTGCCAGCAGGGGGCGAGGTGGAAACACCATATATTTT
-	TRBV4-1	TRBJ2-6	TRBD1	CASSPGQGPTSGANVLTF	TGCGCCAGCAGCCCAGGACAGGGTCCAACCTCTGGGGCCAACGTCCTGACTTTC
-	TRBV28	TRBJ1-4	TRBD1	CASSPRQGKGIAEKLFF	TGTGCCAGCAGCCCCCGACAGGGGAAGGGTATTGCTGAAAAACTGTTTTTT
-	TRBV19	TRBJ1-1	-	CASSINSLNTEAFF	TGTGCCAGTAGTATCAACAGTTTGAACACTGAAGCTTTCTTT
-	TRBV4-1	TRBJ2-3	-	CASSQDHKGGSTDTQYF	TGCGCCAGCAGCCAAGATCACAAGGGGGGATCCACAGATACGCAGTATTTT
-	TRBV24-1	TRBJ1-2	-	CATSDFSVNYGYTF	TGTGCCACCAGTGATTTTTCGGTAAACTATGGCTACACCTTC
-	TRBV18	TRBJ1-2	-	CASSPVLGANYGYTF	TGTGCCAGCTCACCCGTCCTAGGCGCTAACTATGGCTACACCTTC
-	TRBV30	TRBJ1-5	-	CAWSGIGDQPQHF	TGTGCCTGGAGTGGGATAGGGGATCAGCCCCAGCATTTT
-	TRBV6-5	TRBJ1-5	-	CASRPREGRGQPQHF	TGTGCCAGCAGACCTCGGGAAGGGCGGGGACAGCCCCAGCATTTT
-	TRBV11-2	TRBJ2-3	-	CASSLYTDTQYF	TGTGCCAGCAGCTTATATACAGATACGCAGTATTTT
-	TRBV6-5	TRBJ1-2	TRBD1	CASRLTGGNGYTF	TGTGCCAGCCGGTTAACAGGGGGTAATGGCTACACCTTC